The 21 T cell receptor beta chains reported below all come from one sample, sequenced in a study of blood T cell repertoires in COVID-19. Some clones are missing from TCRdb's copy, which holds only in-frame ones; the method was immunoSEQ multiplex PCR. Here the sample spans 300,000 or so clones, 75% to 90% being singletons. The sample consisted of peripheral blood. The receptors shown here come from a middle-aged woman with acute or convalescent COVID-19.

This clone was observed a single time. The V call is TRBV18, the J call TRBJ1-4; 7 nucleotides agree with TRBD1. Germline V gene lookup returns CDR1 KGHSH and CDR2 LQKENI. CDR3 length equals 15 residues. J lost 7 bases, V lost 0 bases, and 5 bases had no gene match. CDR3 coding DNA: TGTGCCAGCTCACCACCGAGGGGGCAGCGTGAAAAACTGTTTTTT. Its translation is CASSPPRGQREKLFF.

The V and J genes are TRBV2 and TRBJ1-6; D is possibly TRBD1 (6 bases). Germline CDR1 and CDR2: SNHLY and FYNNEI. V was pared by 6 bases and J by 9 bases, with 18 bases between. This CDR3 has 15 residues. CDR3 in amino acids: CASSPAGQRGSPLHF. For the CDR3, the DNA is TGTGCCAGCAGCCCCGCCGGACAGCGGGGTTCACCCCTCCACTTT.

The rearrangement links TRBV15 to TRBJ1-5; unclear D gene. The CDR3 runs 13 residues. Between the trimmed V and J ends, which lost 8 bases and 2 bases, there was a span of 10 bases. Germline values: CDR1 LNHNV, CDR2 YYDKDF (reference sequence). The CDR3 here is CATARSGNQPQHF. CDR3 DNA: TGTGCCACCGCTAGATCCGGCAATCAGCCCCAGCATTTT.

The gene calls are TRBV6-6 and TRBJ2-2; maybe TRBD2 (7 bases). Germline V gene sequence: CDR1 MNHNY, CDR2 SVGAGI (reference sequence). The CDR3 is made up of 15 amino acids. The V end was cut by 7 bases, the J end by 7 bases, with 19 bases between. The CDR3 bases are TGTGCCAGCACCGCGACGGGGGGCCGGGACGGGGAGCTGTTTTTT. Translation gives CASTATGGRDGELFF.

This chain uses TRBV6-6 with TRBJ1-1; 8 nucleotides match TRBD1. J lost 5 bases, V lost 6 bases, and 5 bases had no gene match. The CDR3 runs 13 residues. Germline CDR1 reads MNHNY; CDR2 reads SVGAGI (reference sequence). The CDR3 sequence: CASRDRGLTEAFF. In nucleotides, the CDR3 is TGTGCCAGCAGAGACAGGGGTCTGACTGAAGCTTTCTTT.

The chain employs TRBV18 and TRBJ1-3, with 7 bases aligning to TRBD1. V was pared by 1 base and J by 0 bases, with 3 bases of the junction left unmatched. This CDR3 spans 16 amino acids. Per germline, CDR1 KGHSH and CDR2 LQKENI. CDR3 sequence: CASSPQAGGSGNTIYF. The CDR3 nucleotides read TGTGCCAGCTCACCACAAGCAGGGGGCTCTGGAAACACCATATATTTT.

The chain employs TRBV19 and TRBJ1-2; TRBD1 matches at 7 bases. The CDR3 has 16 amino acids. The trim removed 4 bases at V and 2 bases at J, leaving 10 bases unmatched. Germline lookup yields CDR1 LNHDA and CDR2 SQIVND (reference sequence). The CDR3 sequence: CASSNRYQGGNYGYTF. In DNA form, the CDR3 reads TGTGCCAGTAGTAATCGGTATCAGGGGGGAAACTATGGCTACACCTTC.

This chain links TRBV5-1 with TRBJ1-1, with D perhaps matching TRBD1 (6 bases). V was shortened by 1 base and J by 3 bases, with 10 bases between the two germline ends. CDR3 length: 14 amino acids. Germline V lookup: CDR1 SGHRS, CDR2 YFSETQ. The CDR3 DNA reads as TGCGCCAGCAGCTTGAGGTCAGGGGACACTGAAGCTTTCTTT. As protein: CASSLRSGDTEAFF.

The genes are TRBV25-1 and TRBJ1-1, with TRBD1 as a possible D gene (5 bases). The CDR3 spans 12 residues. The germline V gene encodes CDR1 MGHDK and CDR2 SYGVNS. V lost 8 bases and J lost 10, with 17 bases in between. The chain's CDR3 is CASVGGGVRAFF. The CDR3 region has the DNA TGTGCCAGCGTAGGCGGGGGGGTAAGAGCTTTCTTT.

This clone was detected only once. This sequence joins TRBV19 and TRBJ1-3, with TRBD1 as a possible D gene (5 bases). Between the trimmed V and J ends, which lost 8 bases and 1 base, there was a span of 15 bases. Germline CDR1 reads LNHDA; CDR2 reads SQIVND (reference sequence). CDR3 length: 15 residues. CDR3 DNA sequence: TGTGCCAGTGCCAATTCAGGGTCATCTGGAAACACCATATATTTT. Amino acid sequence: CASANSGSSGNTIYF.

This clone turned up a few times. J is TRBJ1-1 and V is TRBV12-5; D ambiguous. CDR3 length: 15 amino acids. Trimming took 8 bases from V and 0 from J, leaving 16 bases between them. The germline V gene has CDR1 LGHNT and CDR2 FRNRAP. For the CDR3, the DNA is TGTGCTAGTCCAGCGGGCGATTCGGTGAACACTGAAGCTTTCTTT. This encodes CASPAGDSVNTEAFF.

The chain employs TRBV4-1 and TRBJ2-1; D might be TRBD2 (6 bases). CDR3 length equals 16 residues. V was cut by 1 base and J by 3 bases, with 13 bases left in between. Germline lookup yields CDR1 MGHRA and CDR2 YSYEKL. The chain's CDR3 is CASSQGDSGHYNEQFF. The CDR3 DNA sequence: TGCGCCAGCAGCCAAGGTGATAGCGGACACTACAATGAGCAGTTCTTC.

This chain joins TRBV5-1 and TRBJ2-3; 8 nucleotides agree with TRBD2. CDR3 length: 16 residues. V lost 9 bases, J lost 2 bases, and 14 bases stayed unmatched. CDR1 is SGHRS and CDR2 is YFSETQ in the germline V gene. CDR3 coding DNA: TGCGCCACCTCGCGCCCCGGGACTAGAGACACAGATACGCAGTATTTT. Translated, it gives CATSRPGTRDTDTQYF.

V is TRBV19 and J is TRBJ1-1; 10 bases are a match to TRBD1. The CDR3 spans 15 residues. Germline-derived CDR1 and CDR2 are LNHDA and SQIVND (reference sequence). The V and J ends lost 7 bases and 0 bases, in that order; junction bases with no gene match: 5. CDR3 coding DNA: TGTGCCAGTAAGGGACAGGGGACTATGAACACTGAAGCTTTCTTT. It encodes CASKGQGTMNTEAFF.

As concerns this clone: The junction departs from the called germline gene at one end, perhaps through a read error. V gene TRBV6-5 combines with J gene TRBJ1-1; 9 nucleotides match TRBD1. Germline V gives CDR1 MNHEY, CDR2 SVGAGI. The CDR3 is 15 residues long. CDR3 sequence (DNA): TGTACCAGCAGTTACTCGGTGACAGGGGGGACTGAAGCTTTCTTT. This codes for CTSSYSVTGGTEAFF.

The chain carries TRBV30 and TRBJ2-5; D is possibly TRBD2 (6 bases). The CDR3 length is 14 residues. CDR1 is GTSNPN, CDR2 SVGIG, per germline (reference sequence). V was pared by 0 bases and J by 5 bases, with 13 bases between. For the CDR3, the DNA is TGTGCCTGGAGTGTAGTACGTGGGGGGGAGACCCAGTACTTC. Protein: CAWSVVRGGETQYF.

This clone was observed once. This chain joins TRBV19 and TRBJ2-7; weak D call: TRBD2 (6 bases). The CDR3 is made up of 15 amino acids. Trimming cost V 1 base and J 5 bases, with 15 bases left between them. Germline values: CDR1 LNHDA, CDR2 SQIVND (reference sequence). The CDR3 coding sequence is TGTGCCAGTAGTATAGGTCGGGGAGGAATGAACGAGCAGTACGTC. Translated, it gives CASSIGRGGMNEQYV.

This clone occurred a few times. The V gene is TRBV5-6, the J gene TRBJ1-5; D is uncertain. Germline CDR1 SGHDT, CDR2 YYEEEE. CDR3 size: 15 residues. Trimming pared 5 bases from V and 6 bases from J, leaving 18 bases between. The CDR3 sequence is CASRLGPTPGQPQHF. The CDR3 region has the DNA TGTGCCAGCAGACTTGGGCCTACCCCAGGTCAGCCCCAGCATTTT. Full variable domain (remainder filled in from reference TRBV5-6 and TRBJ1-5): DAGVTQSPTHLIKTRGQQVTLRCSPKSGHDTVSWYQQALGQGPQFIFQYYEEEERQRGNFPDRFSGHQFPNYSSELNVNALLLGDSALYLCASRLGPTPGQPQHFGDGTRLSIL.

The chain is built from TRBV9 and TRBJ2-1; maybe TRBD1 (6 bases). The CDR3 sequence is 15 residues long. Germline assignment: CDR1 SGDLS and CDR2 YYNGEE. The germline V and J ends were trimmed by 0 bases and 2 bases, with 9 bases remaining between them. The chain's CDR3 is CASSVAGQTYNEQFF. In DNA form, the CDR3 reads TGTGCCAGCAGCGTAGCCGGACAGACCTACAATGAGCAGTTCTTC. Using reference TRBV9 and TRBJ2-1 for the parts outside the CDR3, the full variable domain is DSGVTQTPKHLITATGQRVTLRCSPRSGDLSVYWYQQSLDQGLQFLIQYYNGEERAKGNILERFSAQQFPDLHSELNLSSLELGDSALYFCASSVAGQTYNEQFFGPGTRLTVL.

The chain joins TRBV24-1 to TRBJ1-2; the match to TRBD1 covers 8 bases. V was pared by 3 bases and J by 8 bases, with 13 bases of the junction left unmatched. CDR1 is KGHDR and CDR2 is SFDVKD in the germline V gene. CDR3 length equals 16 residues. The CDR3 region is CATSDASTGAAWGYTF. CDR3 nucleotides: TGTGCCACCAGTGATGCCTCGACAGGGGCTGCGTGGGGCTACACCTTC.

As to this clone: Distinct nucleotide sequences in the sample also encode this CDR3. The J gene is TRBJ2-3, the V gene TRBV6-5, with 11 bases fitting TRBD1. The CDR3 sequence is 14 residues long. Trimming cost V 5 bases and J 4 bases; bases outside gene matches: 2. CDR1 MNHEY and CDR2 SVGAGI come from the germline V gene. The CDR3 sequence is CASSPGQGADTQYF. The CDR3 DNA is TGTGCCAGCAGTCCGGGACAGGGGGCAGATACGCAGTATTTT.